This is a list of T cell receptor beta chains from one sample in a study of post-analysis software for immune sequencing data. One entry per CDR3 protein results from TCRdb running MiXCR on the PCR reads. The data contain about 770,000 distinct CDR3 sequences, 46% of them singletons. The sequencing sample was made of blood. The origin of the receptors is a girl aged 10-17 years with multiple sclerosis. Both conserved end residues are trimmed from each CDR3.

V,J,CDR3
TRBV12-3/TRBV12-4,TRBJ2-1,ASSFQREFREQF
TRBV9,TRBJ2-7,ASSVASDYEQY
TRBV6-5,TRBJ2-5,ASSYSGLSLPFQETQY
TRBV7-9,TRBJ1-2,ASSFNRGSGYT
TRBV7-2,TRBJ2-7,ASSLEGQGVKEQY
TRBV10-3,TRBJ2-6,ATRGWASDSGANVLT
TRBV28,TRBJ2-7,ASSFPAGQLYEQY
TRBV6-2/TRBV6-3,TRBJ2-1,ASSYLASGGNEQF
TRBV7-3,TRBJ1-1,ASKNGGSNTEAF
TRBV20-1,TRBJ2-7,STPGTSYEQY
TRBV7-2,TRBJ2-7,ASSLDSIYSGRAAAQY
TRBV10-3,TRBJ2-1,AISEPKAHTTGYEQF
TRBV7-2,TRBJ2-3,ASSLEGSGRAVDTQY
TRBV5-5,TRBJ1-4,ASSFGDSEKLF
TRBV5-1,TRBJ2-7,ASSLLTLGEQY
TRBV6-5,TRBJ2-1,ASSYSEVATRYNEQL
TRBV12-3/TRBV12-4,TRBJ1-4,ASSRGGVNEKLF
TRBV20-1,.,SASGVTYEQY
TRBV7-2,TRBJ1-1,ASQDRQGNTEAF
TRBV2,TRBJ2-4,ASADWDIQY
TRBV6-5,TRBJ1-2,ASRPTQPGSGYT
TRBV20-1,TRBJ2-5,SARDAWTIEGETRY
TRBV7-2,TRBJ1-4,ASSVGRENEKLF
TRBV24-1,TRBJ2-1,ATGGAVNNEQF
TRBV6-5,TRBJ2-3,ASSYLREGGDTQY
TRBV6-6,.,ASSSKAGELETQY
TRBV29-1,TRBJ2-1,SYIRRSYNGQF
TRBV15,TRBJ1-2,ATSREAGGYYGYT
TRBV7-2,TRBJ2-7,ASRQTSGVTYEQY
TRBV12-3/TRBV12-4,TRBJ2-1,ASSPPAPSGPNEQF
TRBV5-1,TRBJ2-3,ASEAGLHTDTQY
TRBV5-6,TRBJ2-5,ASSISGGETQY
TRBV6-1,TRBJ2-5,ASSEPGTSYNEQY
TRBV4-2,TRBJ1-2,ASSQGRSNYGYT
TRBV29-1,TRBJ2-3,SAQVVASDTQY
TRBV6-6,TRBJ2-7,ASISGPPHEQY
TRBV20-1,TRBJ1-4,SARDVRGEKLF
TRBV5-1,TRBJ2-1,ASSLTAEQF
TRBV7-2,TRBJ2-5,ASSLDAGGEETQY
TRBV28,TRBJ2-5,ASSLASGIPKETQY
TRBV20-1,TRBJ2-3,SARLDRYPTDTQY
TRBV10-3,TRBJ1-2,AITSDRGESYGYT
TRBV6-5,TRBJ2-3,ASSYSNTGATDTQY
TRBV15,TRBJ2-1,ATSRARTDGSSYNEQF
TRBV29-1,TRBJ2-7,SVTGRSAYEQY
TRBV16,TRBJ2-1,ASSQSFLSSGPYNEQF
TRBV7-9,TRBJ2-1,ASSTSGHGYNEQF
TRBV7-3,TRBJ1-1,ASSVRTGDTEAF
TRBV27,TRBJ2-1,ASSGNVNEQF
TRBV4-1,TRBJ2-5,ASSQDPQRLAGETGEQY
TRBV7-2,TRBJ2-3,ASNRGRVTDTQY
TRBV12-3/TRBV12-4,TRBJ2-3,ASSWTSGSADTQY
TRBV12-3/TRBV12-4,TRBJ2-1,ASSLGTGYEQF
TRBV7-6,TRBJ2-3,ASSLGRGGQSTDTQY
TRBV6-5,TRBJ1-1,ASRPRTDTEAF